These T cell receptor beta chains were read from a single sample in a study of T cell changes during pregnancy in multiple sclerosis. Sequencing was performed with immunoSEQ multiplex PCR; in TCRdb, only in-frame clones are kept and a portion is missing. The sample lists about 84,000 clones, 94% occurring once. Sequencing was performed on peripheral blood, taken in the second trimester of pregnancy. Receptors originate from a female donor in good health, enrolled as a control in a pregnancy study. CDR3s include the opening cysteine and the closing phenylalanine or tryptophan. A D gene is named only where the DNA matches it firmly. A clone size is listed for some rows: how often the clone was seen (once, few, many), or a class if it is expanded.

V,size,D,J,CDR3,DNA
TRBV2,.,.,TRBJ1-1,CASSEGPGDTEAFF,TGTGCCAGCAGTGAGGGACCGGGAGACACTGAAGCTTTCTTT
TRBV21-1,.,.,TRBJ1-2,CASSTYSRQNYGYTF,TGTGCCAGCAGCACATACTCGCGGCAGAACTATGGCTACACCTTC
TRBV6-5,once,.,TRBJ1-2,CASSSLGTNYGYTF,TGTGCCAGCAGTTCTCTTGGCACTAACTATGGCTACACCTTC
TRBV5-1,.,TRBD1,TRBJ2-5,CASSRGQGETQYF,TGCGCCAGCAGCAGAGGACAGGGGGAGACCCAGTACTTC
TRBV6-5,.,.,TRBJ2-6,CASSYENSGANVLTF,TGTGCCAGCAGTTATGAGAACTCTGGGGCCAACGTCCTGACTTTC
TRBV5-1,.,.,TRBJ2-3,CASSLAGDTQYF,TGCGCCAGCAGCTTGGCAGGGGATACGCAGTATTTT
TRBV4-2,.,TRBD1,TRBJ2-7,CASSQWVAGGVYEQYF,TGTGCCAGCAGCCAATGGGTGGCAGGGGGCGTTTACGAGCAGTACTTC
TRBV5-1,.,.,TRBJ2-7,CASSLVAGTGEQYF,TGCGCCAGCAGCTTGGTTGCGGGAACTGGAGAGCAGTACTTC
TRBV2,.,.,TRBJ1-5,CASREGSFSGQPQHF,TGTGCCAGCAGAGAGGGCTCCTTTAGCGGGCAGCCCCAGCATTTT
TRBV19,.,TRBD1,TRBJ1-5,CASSDGTAYQPQHF,TGTGCCAGTAGTGACGGGACAGCATATCAGCCCCAGCATTTT
TRBV18,.,TRBD2,TRBJ2-5,CASSPTSGRFHRETQYF,TGTGCCAGCTCACCTACTAGCGGGAGATTCCATCGAGAGACCCAGTACTTC
TRBV28,.,TRBD1,TRBJ1-2,CASLTGDGGYTF,TGTGCCAGTCTGACAGGGGATGGTGGCTACACCTTC
TRBV6-6,.,TRBD1,TRBJ1-1,CASSSLTGDTEAFF,TGTGCCAGCAGTTCCTTGACAGGGGACACTGAAGCTTTCTTT
TRBV2,.,TRBD2,TRBJ2-5,CATLRARGEETQYF,TGTGCCACGCTAAGAGCCCGGGGGGAGGAGACCCAGTACTTC
TRBV30,.,.,TRBJ2-7,CASRQGGYIYEQYF,TGTGCCTCGAGACAGGGAGGGTATATTTACGAGCAGTACTTC
TRBV11-2,.,.,TRBJ2-2,CASSLLGPNTGELFF,TGTGCCAGCAGCTTATTGGGGCCGAACACCGGGGAGCTGTTTTTT
TRBV4-2,.,.,TRBJ2-3,CASSQVGAELGADTQYF,TGTGCCAGCAGCCAAGTGGGGGCGGAGCTGGGGGCAGATACGCAGTATTTT
TRBV28,.,TRBD2,TRBJ2-7,CASRAGTSGRISYEQYF,TGTGCCAGCAGAGCCGGGACTAGCGGGAGGATCTCCTACGAGCAGTACTTC
TRBV28,.,TRBD1,TRBJ2-7,CASTLPGQGPYEQYF,TGTGCCAGCACCTTGCCGGGACAGGGACCCTACGAGCAGTACTTC
TRBV6-6,.,TRBD2,TRBJ2-1,CASSLGLAGLSEQFF,TGTGCCAGCAGTCTTGGACTAGCGGGACTTAGTGAGCAGTTCTTC
TRBV4-1,.,.,TRBJ1-5,CASSRLLNQPQHF,TGCGCCAGCAGCCGACTTCTGAATCAGCCCCAGCATTTT
TRBV7-2,.,TRBD1,TRBJ2-7,CASSPGVGQGAGLRGKQYF,TGTGCCAGCAGCCCAGGTGTTGGACAGGGGGCGGGACTAAGGGGAAAGCAGTACTTC
TRBV7-9,.,.,TRBJ1-3,CASSLLSEDTIYF,TGTGCCAGCAGCTTATTGAGCGAGGACACCATATATTTT
TRBV5-4,.,TRBD2,TRBJ2-7,CASSLEREGHEQYF,TGTGCCAGCAGCTTGGAGCGGGAGGGACACGAGCAGTACTTC
TRBV30,.,TRBD2,TRBJ2-1,CACQKAGGAAYNEQFF,TGTGCCTGCCAGAAAGCGGGAGGGGCTGCCTACAATGAGCAGTTCTTC
TRBV28,.,.,TRBJ2-1,CATSLRDEQFF,TGTGCCACCTCCCTGAGGGATGAGCAGTTCTTC
TRBV9,.,TRBD2,TRBJ2-1,CASSAAVGSGSDEQFF,TGTGCCAGCAGCGCGGCCGTGGGTAGCGGGAGCGATGAGCAGTTCTTC
TRBV2,few,.,TRBJ1-2,CASRRTTNGYTF,TGTGCCAGCAGGCGCACAACTAATGGCTACACCTTC
TRBV2,.,TRBD1,TRBJ1-2,CASEGAVYGYTF,TGTGCCAGCGAGGGGGCGGTCTATGGCTACACCTTC
TRBV20-1,.,.,TRBJ2-3,CSASIPRDFAF,TGCAGTGCTTCGATTCCTCGGGACTTTGCTTTT
TRBV29-1,.,TRBD2,TRBJ2-1,CSVGGKSGSGNEQFF,TGCAGCGTTGGCGGGAAAAGCGGGAGTGGGAATGAGCAGTTCTTC
TRBV6-5,.,.,TRBJ2-7,CASSYGGRYEQYF,TGTGCCAGCAGTTACGGGGGGAGGTACGAGCAGTACTTC
TRBV6-1,.,.,TRBJ2-2,CASGRAMNTGELFF,TGTGCCAGCGGCAGGGCCATGAACACCGGGGAGCTGTTTTTT
TRBV6-1,.,TRBD1,TRBJ2-4,CASSHGTVAKNIQYF,TGTGCCAGCAGTCACGGGACAGTAGCCAAAAACATTCAGTACTTC
TRBV7-9,.,TRBD1,TRBJ1-4,CASSPDRETNEKLFF,TGTGCCAGCAGCCCCGACAGGGAGACTAATGAAAAACTGTTTTTT
TRBV27,once,.,TRBJ1-4,CASSSNGFNEKLFF,TGTGCCAGCAGTTCCAACGGGTTTAATGAAAAACTGTTTTTT
TRBV27,.,.,TRBJ2-7,CASSLWHGRGYEQYF,TGTGCCAGCAGTTTATGGCATGGGAGAGGGTACGAGCAGTACTTC
TRBV5-1,.,.,TRBJ2-1,CASSLVSGRGEQFF,TGCGCCAGCAGCTTGGTATCTGGGCGCGGGGAGCAGTTCTTC
TRBV18,.,TRBD1,TRBJ1-5,CASSRDSSNQPQHF,TGTGCCAGCTCACGGGACAGTAGCAATCAGCCCCAGCATTTT
TRBV2,.,TRBD1,TRBJ2-1,CASLRQGGEQFF,TGTGCCAGCCTCAGACAGGGCGGAGAGCAGTTCTTC
TRBV30,.,TRBD2,TRBJ2-1,CAWSTGGYNEQFF,TGTGCCTGGAGTACGGGGGGGTACAATGAGCAGTTCTTC
TRBV28,.,.,TRBJ1-2,CATRGGENGYTF,TGTGCCACCCGGGGGGGGGAGAATGGCTACACCTTC
TRBV7-2,.,.,TRBJ2-7,CASSIGGPVYEQYF,TGTGCCAGCAGCATAGGCGGGCCGGTCTACGAGCAGTACTTC
TRBV28,.,TRBD1,TRBJ2-7,CASSTRGQVYEQYF,TGTGCCAGCAGTACCAGGGGACAGGTCTACGAGCAGTACTTC
TRBV11-3,.,TRBD1,TRBJ2-7,CASSQHGTGGYEQYF,TGTGCCAGCAGCCAACACGGGACAGGGGGTTACGAGCAGTACTTC
TRBV7-2,.,TRBD1,TRBJ1-2,CASSLTGAVWDYGYTF,TGTGCCAGCAGCTTAACAGGGGCGGTTTGGGACTATGGCTACACCTTC
TRBV7-2,.,TRBD2,TRBJ2-7,CASSLLAGEYEQYF,TGTGCCAGCAGCTTACTAGCGGGAGAATACGAGCAGTACTTC
TRBV6-1,.,.,TRBJ1-2,CASSENWASGVAYGYTF,TGTGCCAGCAGTGAAAATTGGGCATCGGGGGTTGCCTATGGCTACACCTTC
TRBV28,.,.,TRBJ1-2,CASSFPRGNYGYTF,TGTGCCAGCAGTTTTCCCCGGGGGAACTATGGCTACACCTTC
TRBV28,.,TRBD2,TRBJ2-1,CASSFVLAGYNEQFF,TGTGCCAGCAGTTTCGTACTAGCGGGGTACAATGAGCAGTTCTTC
TRBV2,once,TRBD2,TRBJ2-1,CASMTSGSVNEQFF,TGTGCCAGCATGACTAGCGGGAGTGTAAATGAGCAGTTCTTC